This T cell receptor beta chain is drawn from a study of T cell repertoires in cytomegalovirus infection. Study overall: From public TCR beta signatures came an indication of both CMV infection and matching HLA type.

From germline, CDR1 is SGHTA and CDR2 FQGNSA. This CDR3 has 14 amino acids. Trimming stripped 5 bases from V and 4 bases from J, with 13 bases between. TCRdb passed the reads through MiXCR, listing each CDR3 protein once. The sample holds about 920,000 distinct CDR3 sequences, roughly 30% seen once. This clonotype showed up many times. Its antigen is currently unknown. The chain combines TRBV7-2 with TRBJ2-3; maybe TRBD1 (6 bases). The sequencing used cultured CD8+ T cells from PBMCs, collected from culture after CMV antigen stimulation. This receptor was obtained from a human donor in good health (CMV status not recorded). Some clones in this sample may be carry-over from other donors' samples. The CDR3 is CASSVNRVADTQYF. In DNA, the CDR3 is TGTGCCAGCAGCGTAAACAGGGTTGCAGATACGCAGTATTTT. Complete variable domain (other parts from reference TRBV7-2 and TRBJ2-3): GAGVSQSPSNKVTEKGKDVELRCDPISGHTALYWYRQSLGQGLEFLIYFQGNSAPDKSGLPSDRFSAERTGGSVSTLTIQRTQQEDSAVYLCASSVNRVADTQYFGPGTRLTVL.